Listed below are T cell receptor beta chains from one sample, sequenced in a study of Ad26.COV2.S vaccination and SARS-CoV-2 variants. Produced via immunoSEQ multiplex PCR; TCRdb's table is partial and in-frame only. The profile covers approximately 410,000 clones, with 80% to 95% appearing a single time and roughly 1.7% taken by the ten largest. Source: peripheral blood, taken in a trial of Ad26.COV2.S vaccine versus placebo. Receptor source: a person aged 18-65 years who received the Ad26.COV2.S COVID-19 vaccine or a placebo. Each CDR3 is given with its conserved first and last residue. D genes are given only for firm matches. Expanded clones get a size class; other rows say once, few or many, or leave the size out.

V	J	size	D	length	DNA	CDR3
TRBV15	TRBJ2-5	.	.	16	TGTGCCACCAGCAGGATCCGGGGACACCCTCCGGAGACCCAGTACTTC	CATSRIRGHPPETQYF
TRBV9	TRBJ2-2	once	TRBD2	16	TGTGCCAGCAGCGTAGATCTCGCGGGGGGGCCCGGGGAGCTGTTTTTT	CASSVDLAGGPGELFF
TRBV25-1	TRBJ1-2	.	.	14	TGTGCCAGCAGTGAATGGGGGAAAAACTATGGCTACACCTTC	CASSEWGKNYGYTF
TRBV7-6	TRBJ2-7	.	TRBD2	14	TGTGCCAGCAGCCTAGCCTCGGGGGGCTACGAGCAGTACTTC	CASSLASGGYEQYF
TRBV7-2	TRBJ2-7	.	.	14	TGTGCCAGCAGCTTCGACAGAGAAGACTACGAGCAGTACTTC	CASSFDREDYEQYF
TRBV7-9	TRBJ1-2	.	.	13	TGTGCCAGCAGCTTAAAGGGAAACTATGGCTACACCTTC	CASSLKGNYGYTF
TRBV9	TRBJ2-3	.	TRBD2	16	TGTGCCAGCAGCAGCACTAGCGGGGGGGCCGCAGATACGCAGTATTTT	CASSSTSGGAADTQYF
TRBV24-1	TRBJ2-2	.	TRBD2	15	TGTGCCACCAGTGAGGGCGGGGGTAAGGCCGGGGAGCTGTTTTTT	CATSEGGGKAGELFF
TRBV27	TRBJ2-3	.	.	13	TGTGCCAGCAGTGCCGGGAGAAAAGATACGCAGTATTTT	CASSAGRKDTQYF
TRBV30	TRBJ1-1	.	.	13	TGTGCCTGGGACGGACAGACGAACACTGAAGCTTTCTTT	CAWDGQTNTEAFF
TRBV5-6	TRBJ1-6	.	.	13	TGTGCCAGCAGCTTGTACAATAATTCACCCCTCCACTTT	CASSLYNNSPLHF
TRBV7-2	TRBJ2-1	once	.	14	TGTGCCAGCAGCTACAGGGTCACCTACAATGAGCAGTTCTTC	CASSYRVTYNEQFF
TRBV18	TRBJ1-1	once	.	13	TGTGCCAGCTCAAAAGGGACGGAATTAGAAGCTTTCTTT	CASSKGTELEAFF
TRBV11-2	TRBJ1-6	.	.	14	TGTGCCAGCAGCTCGGACTGGGCCAATTCACCCCTCCACTTT	CASSSDWANSPLHF
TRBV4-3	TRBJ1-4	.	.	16	TGCGCCAGCAGCCAAGATCCAGGGCTCGGAAGTGAAAAACTGTTTTTT	CASSQDPGLGSEKLFF
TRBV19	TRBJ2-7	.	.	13	TGTGCCAGTAGTATCTCCAGGTCCTACGAGCAGTACTTC	CASSISRSYEQYF
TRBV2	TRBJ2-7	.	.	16	TGTGCCAGTCTCGCTCCAGACAGAGACACCTTTGGGGAGCAGTACTTC	CASLAPDRDTFGEQYF
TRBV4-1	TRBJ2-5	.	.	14	TGCGCCAGCAGCCAAGAAGCTAGACAAGAGACCCAGTACTTC	CASSQEARQETQYF
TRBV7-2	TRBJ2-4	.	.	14	TGTGCCAGCAGCTTAGTGGGAGCCAAAAACATTCAGTACTTC	CASSLVGAKNIQYF
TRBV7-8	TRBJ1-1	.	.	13	TGTGCCAGCAGCTCCTACGGGAACACTGAAGCTTTCTTT	CASSSYGNTEAFF
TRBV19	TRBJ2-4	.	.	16	TGTGCCAGCAGTAGGGACGGTGGTTTGGCCAAAAACATTCAGTACTTC	CASSRDGGLAKNIQYF
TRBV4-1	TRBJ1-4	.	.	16	TGCGCCAGCAGCCAGACGGGGTTTCTAGGTAATGAAAAACTGTTTTTT	CASSQTGFLGNEKLFF
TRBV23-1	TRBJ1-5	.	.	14	TGCTCTCTGAAGAGGACTGGGCCGGGGCAGCCCCAGCATTTT	CSLKRTGPGQPQHF
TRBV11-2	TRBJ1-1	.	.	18	TGTGCCAGCAGCTTAGGGACGGGCGCAATGGGACCGAACACTGAAGCTTTCTTT	CASSLGTGAMGPNTEAFF
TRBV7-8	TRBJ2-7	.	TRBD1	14	TGTGCCAGCAGCGCGAGAAGGGGGCCCTACGAGCAGTACTTC	CASSARRGPYEQYF
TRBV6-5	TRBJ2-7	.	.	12	TGTGCCAGCAGTTACTCCTGGGGTGAGCAGTACTTC	CASSYSWGEQYF
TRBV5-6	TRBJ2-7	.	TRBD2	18	TGTGCCAGCAGCTTGAAAGTCGGACTAGCGGGCTCGGGACTCGAGCAGTACTTC	CASSLKVGLAGSGLEQYF
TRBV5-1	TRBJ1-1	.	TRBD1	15	TGCGCCAGCAGCCCTGACAGGGTTCGAGGCACTGAAGCTTTCTTT	CASSPDRVRGTEAFF
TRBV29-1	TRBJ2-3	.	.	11	TGCAGCGTTCGGGCCACAGATACGCAGTATTTT	CSVRATDTQYF
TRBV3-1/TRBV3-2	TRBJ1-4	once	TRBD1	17	TGTGCCAGCAGCCCAGACAGGGATATTGCAACTAATGAAAAACTGTTTTTT	CASSPDRDIATNEKLFF
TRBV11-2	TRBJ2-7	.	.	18	TGTGCCAGCAGCTTAGCTGCCCGACCGGACACCATCTCCTACGAGCAGTACTTC	CASSLAARPDTISYEQYF
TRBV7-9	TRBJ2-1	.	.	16	TGTGCCAGCAGCTTGATAATAGGCGACTACTACAATGAGCAGTTCTTC	CASSLIIGDYYNEQFF
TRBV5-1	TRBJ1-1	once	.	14	TGCGCCAGCAGCTTTCTGGCAGGGGACACTGAAGCTTTCTTT	CASSFLAGDTEAFF
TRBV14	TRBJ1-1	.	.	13	TGTGCCAGCAGCCCCGGAGGGGGCACTGAAGCTTTCTTT	CASSPGGGTEAFF
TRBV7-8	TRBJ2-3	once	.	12	TGTGCCAGCAGCCCTTCTACAGATACGCAGTATTTT	CASSPSTDTQYF
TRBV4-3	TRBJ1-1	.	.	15	TGCGCCAGCAGCCAAGATCGGGCCCCTCGCACTGAAGCTTTCTTT	CASSQDRAPRTEAFF
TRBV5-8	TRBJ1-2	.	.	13	TGTGCCAGCAGCTTGGCTGGACCTCAGGGCTACACCTTC	CASSLAGPQGYTF
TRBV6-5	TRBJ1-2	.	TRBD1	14	TGTGCCAGCAGTACCGGACAGGGGGCGGTTGGCTACACCTTC	CASSTGQGAVGYTF
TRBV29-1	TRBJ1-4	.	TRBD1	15	TGCAGCGTTCCGGGACAGGGGATCGCTAATGAAAAACTGTTTTTT	CSVPGQGIANEKLFF
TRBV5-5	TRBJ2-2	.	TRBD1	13	TGTGCCAGCAGGAGGACAGGCACCGGGGAGCTGTTTTTT	CASRRTGTGELFF
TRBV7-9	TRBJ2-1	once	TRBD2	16	TGTGCCAGCAGCTTACCGACTAGCGGGGGAGACAATGAGCAGTTCTTC	CASSLPTSGGDNEQFF
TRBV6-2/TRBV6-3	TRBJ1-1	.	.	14	TGTGCCAGCAGTCGAAACGACTTGAACACTGAAGCTTTCTTT	CASSRNDLNTEAFF
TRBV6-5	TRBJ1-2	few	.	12	TGTGCCAGCAGTTCTGACGGGTATGGCTACACCTTC	CASSSDGYGYTF
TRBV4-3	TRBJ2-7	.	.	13	TGCGCCAGCAGCCAAGAGTGGGGCTACGAGCAGTACTTC	CASSQEWGYEQYF
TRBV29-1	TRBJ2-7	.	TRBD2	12	TGCAGCGTTGGGGGAGGGGAAGTCGAGCAGTACTTC	CSVGGGEVEQYF
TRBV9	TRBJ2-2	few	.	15	TGTGCCAGCAGGGAACAGGATCTCTCCACCGGGGAGCTGTTTTTT	CASREQDLSTGELFF
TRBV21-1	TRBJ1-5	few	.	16	TGTGCCAGCAGTGGGAGGAGACCCTTGAGCAATCAGCCCCAGCATTTT	CASSGRRPLSNQPQHF
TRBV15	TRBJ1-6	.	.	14	TGTGCCACCAGCATGCGGAGAAATAATTCACCCCTCCACTTT	CATSMRRNNSPLHF
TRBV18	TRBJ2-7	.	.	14	TGTGCCAGCTCACCACCGGTAGGGGTTGGCGAGCAGTACTTC	CASSPPVGVGEQYF
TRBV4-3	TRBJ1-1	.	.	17	TGCGCCAGCAGCCAACCATCCAGGGGTACCCAGGGCACTGAAGCTTTCTTT	CASSQPSRGTQGTEAFF
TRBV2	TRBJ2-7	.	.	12	TGTGCCAGCAGTCGGACGGTTCACGAGCAGTACTTC	CASSRTVHEQYF
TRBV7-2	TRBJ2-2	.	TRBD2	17	TGTGCCAGCAGCCTCTCAGCGGGGGGGCGGTACACCGGGGAGCTGTTTTTT	CASSLSAGGRYTGELFF
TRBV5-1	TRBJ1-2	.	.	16	TGCGCCAGCAGCTTGGGAACAGGGACCCCTTACTATGGCTACACCTTC	CASSLGTGTPYYGYTF
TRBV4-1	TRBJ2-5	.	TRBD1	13	TGCGCCAGCGGAAACAACGGAGGACAGGGGTTTCACTTC	CASGNNGGQGFHF
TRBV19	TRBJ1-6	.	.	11	TGTGCCAGTGGGGCCAATTCACCCCTCCACTTT	CASGANSPLHF
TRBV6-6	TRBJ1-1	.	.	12	TGTGCCAGCAGTTACTCGGAGACAGAAGCTTTCTTT	CASSYSETEAFF
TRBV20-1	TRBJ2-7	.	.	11	TGCAGTGTAGGCCTGGAATACGAGCAGTACTTC	CSVGLEYEQYF
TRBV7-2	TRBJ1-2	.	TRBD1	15	TGTGCCAGCAGCTTAGGAGGGACAGGGGTCGGTGGCTACACCTTC	CASSLGGTGVGGYTF
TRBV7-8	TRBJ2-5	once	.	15	TGTGCCAGCAGCTTTTCGGCAGGGGTGGGCGAGACCCAGTACTTC	CASSFSAGVGETQYF